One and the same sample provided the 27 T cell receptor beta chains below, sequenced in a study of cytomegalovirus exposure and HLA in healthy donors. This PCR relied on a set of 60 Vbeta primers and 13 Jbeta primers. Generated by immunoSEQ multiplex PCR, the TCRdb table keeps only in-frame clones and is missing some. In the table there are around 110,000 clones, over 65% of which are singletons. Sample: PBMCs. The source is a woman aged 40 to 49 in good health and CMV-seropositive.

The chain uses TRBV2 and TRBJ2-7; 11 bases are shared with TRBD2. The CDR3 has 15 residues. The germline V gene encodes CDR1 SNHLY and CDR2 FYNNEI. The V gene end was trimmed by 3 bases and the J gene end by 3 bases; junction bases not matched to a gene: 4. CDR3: CASSDLTSGDYEQYF. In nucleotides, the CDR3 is TGTGCCAGCAGTGATCTGACTAGCGGGGACTACGAGCAGTACTTC.

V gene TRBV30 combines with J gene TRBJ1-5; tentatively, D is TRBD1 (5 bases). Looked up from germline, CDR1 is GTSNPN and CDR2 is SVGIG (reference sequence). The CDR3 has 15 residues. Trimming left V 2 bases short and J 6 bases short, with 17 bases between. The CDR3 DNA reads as TGTGCCTGGAGTCTAAACCCCATCGGGGGTCAGCCCCAGCATTTT. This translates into CAWSLNPIGGQPQHF.

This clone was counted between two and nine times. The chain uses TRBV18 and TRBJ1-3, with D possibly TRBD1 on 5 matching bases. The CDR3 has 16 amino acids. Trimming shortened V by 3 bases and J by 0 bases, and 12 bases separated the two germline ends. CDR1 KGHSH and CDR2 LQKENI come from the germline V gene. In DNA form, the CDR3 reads TGTGCCAGCTCACCGGACTACAGGAACTCTGGAAACACCATATATTTT. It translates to CASSPDYRNSGNTIYF.

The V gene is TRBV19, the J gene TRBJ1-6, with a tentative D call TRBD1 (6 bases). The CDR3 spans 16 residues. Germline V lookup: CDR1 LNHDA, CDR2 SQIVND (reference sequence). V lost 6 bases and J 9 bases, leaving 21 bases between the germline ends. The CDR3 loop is CASSPSTGRLGSPLHF. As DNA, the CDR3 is TGTGCCAGTAGCCCGTCGACAGGACGGTTAGGTTCACCCCTCCACTTT.

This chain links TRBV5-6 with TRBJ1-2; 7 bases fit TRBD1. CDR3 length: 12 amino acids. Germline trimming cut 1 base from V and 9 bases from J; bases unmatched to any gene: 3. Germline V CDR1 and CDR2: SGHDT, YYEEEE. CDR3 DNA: TGTGCCAGCAGCTTGTACAGGGGAAGCTACACCTTC. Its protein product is CASSLYRGSYTF.

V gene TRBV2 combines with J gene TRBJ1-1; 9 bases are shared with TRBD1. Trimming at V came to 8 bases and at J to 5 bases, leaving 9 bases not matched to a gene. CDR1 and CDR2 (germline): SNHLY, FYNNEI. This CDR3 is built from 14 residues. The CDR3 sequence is CASGRGQGGTEAFF. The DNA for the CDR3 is TGTGCCAGCGGAAGGGGACAGGGTGGTACTGAAGCTTTCTTT.

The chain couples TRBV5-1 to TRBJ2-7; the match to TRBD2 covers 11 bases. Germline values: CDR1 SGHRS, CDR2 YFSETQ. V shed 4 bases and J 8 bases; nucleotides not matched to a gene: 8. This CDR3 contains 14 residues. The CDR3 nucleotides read TGCGCCAGCAGCCCGGAGGGGACTAGCGGAAAGCAGTACTTC. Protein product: CASSPEGTSGKQYF.

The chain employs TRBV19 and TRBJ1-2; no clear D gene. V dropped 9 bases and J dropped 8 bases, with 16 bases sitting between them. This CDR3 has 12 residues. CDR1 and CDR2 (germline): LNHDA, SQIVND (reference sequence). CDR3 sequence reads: CASPVRGFGYTF. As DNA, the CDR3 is TGTGCCAGCCCAGTGCGGGGATTCGGCTACACCTTC.

This CDR3 is CASSPNRGGIQYF. The CDR3 coding sequence is TGTGCCAGTAGTCCGAATCGGGGGGGCATTCAGTACTTC. The V call is TRBV19, the J call TRBJ2-4; the match to TRBD2 covers 8 bases. CDR1 and CDR2 (germline): LNHDA, SQIVND (reference sequence). Trimming cost V 5 bases and J 9 bases; bases outside gene matches: 6. This CDR3 is 13 amino acids long.

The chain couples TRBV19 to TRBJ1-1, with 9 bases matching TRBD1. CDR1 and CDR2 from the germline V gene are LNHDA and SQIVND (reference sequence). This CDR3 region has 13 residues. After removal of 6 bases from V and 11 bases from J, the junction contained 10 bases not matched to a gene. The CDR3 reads CASRPRDREMAFF. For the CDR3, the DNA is TGTGCCAGTAGACCCAGGGACAGGGAGATGGCTTTCTTT.

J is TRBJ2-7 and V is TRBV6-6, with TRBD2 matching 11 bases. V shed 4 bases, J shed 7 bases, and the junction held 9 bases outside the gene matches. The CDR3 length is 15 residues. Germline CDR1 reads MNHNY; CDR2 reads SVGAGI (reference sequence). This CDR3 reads CASSFTSGGYSEQYF. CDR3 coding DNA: TGTGCCAGCAGTTTCACTAGCGGGGGATACTCTGAGCAGTACTTC.

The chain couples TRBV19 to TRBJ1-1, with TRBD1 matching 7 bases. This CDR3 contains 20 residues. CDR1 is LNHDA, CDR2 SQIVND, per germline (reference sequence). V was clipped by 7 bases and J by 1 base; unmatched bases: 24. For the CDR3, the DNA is TGTGCCAGTAAACCAATGCTCATGGAAGAGGGGGCAGCTCAGAACACTGAAGCTTTCTTT. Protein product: CASKPMLMEEGAAQNTEAFF.

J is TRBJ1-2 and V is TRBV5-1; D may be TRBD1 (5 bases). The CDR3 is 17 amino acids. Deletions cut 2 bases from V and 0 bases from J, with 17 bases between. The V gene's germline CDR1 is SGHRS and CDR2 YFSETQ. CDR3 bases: TGCGCCAGCAGCTTTAATGGGGGGTCCCTAACTAACTATGGCTACACCTTC. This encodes CASSFNGGSLTNYGYTF.

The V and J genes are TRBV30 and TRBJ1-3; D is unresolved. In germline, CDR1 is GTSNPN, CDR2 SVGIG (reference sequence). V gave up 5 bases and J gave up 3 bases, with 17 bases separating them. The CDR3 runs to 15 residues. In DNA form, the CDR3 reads TGTGCCTGGTATTCGGGGTTACCGGGTGGAAACACCATATATTTT. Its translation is CAWYSGLPGGNTIYF. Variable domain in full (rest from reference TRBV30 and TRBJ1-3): SQTIHQWPATLVQPVGSPLSLECTVEGTSNPNLYWYRQAAGRGLQLLFYSVGIGQISSEVPQNLSASRPQDRQFILSSKKLLLSDSGFYLCAWYSGLPGGNTIYFGEGSWLTVV.

CDR3 nucleotides: TGTGCCAGCAGCCCCGGGTACGAAAAACTGTTTTTT. Its translation is CASSPGYEKLFF. This chain connects TRBV7-8 to TRBJ1-4; D is unclear. The CDR3 covers 12 residues. Germline CDR1 and CDR2: SGHVS and FQNEAQ. The V and J ends lost 5 bases and 8 bases respectively, with 9 bases between them.

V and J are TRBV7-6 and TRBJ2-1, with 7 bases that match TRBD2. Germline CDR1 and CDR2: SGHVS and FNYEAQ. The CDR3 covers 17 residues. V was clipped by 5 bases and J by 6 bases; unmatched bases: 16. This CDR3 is CASSPLGSGWVSNEQFF. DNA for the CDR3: TGTGCCAGCAGCCCCCTAGGTAGCGGGTGGGTCTCCAATGAGCAGTTCTTC. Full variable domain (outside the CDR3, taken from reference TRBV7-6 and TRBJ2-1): GAGVSQSPRYKVTKRGQDVALRCDPISGHVSLYWYRQALGQGPEFLTYFNYEAQQDKSGLPNDRFSAERPEGSISTLTIQRTEQRDSAMYRCASSPLGSGWVSNEQFFGPGTRLTVL.

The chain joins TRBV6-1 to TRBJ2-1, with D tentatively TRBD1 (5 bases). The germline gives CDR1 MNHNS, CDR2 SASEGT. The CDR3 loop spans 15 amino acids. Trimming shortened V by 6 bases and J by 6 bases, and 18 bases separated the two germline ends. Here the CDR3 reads CASSLGQGIFNEQFF. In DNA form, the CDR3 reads TGTGCCAGCAGCCTGGGTCAGGGCATTTTCAATGAGCAGTTCTTC.

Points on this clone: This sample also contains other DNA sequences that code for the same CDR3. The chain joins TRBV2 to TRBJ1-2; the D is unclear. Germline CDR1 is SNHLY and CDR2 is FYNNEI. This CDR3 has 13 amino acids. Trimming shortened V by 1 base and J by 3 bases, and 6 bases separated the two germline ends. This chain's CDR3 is CASSEDFDYGYTF. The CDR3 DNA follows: TGTGCCAGCAGTGAAGACTTCGACTATGGCTACACCTTC.

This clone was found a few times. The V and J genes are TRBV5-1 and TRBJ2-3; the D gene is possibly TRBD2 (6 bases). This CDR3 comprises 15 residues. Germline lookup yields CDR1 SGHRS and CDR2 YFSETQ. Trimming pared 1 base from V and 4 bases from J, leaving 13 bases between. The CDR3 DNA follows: TGCGCCAGCAGCTTGATCGGCGGGGACCCAGATACGCAGTATTTT. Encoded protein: CASSLIGGDPDTQYF.

DNA of the CDR3: TGCAGCGCCTTAGGAAAAATGACAGGGGGCAGTGGTGAAGCTTTCTTT. Its protein product is CSALGKMTGGSGEAFF. The chain has TRBV29-1 and TRBJ1-1, with TRBD1 matching 10 bases. V gave up 7 bases and J gave up 7 bases; unmatched junction bases: 18. The germline gives CDR1 SQVTM, CDR2 ANQGSEA. This CDR3 spans 16 amino acids. Complete variable domain (other parts from reference TRBV29-1 and TRBJ1-1): SAVISQKPSRDICQRGTSLTIQCQVDSQVTMMFWYRQQPGQSLTLIATANQGSEATYESGFVIDKFPISRPNLTFSTLTVSNMSPEDSSIYLCSALGKMTGGSGEAFFGQGTRLTVV.

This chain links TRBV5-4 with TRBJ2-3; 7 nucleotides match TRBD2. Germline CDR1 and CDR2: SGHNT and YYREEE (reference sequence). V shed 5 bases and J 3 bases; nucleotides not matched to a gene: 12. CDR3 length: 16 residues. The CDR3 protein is CASRPTGLDWTDTQYF. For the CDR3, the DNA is TGTGCCAGCAGACCAACTGGACTAGATTGGACAGATACGCAGTATTTT.

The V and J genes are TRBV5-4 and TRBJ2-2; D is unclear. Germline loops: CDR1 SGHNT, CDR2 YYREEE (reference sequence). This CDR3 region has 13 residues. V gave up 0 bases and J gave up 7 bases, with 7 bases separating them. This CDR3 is CASSLDEVGELFF. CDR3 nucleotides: TGTGCCAGCAGCTTGGACGAGGTCGGGGAGCTGTTTTTT.

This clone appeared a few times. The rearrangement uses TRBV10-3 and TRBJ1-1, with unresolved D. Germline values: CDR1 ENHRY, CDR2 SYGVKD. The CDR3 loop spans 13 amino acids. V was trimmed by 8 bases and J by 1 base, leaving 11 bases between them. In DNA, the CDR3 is TGTGCCATCTCGACACGACAGAACACTGAAGCTTTCTTT. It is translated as CAISTRQNTEAFF.

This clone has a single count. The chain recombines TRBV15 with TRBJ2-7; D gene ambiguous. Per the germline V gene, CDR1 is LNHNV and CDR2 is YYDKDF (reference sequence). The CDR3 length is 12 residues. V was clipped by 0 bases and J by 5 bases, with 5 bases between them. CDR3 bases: TGTGCCACCAGCAGAGATCTCCACGAGCAGTACTTC. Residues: CATSRDLHEQYF. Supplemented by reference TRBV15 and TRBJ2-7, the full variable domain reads DAMVIQNPRYQVTQFGKPVTLSCSQTLNHNVMYWYQQKSSQAPKLLFHYYDKDFNNEADTPDNFQSRRPNTSFCFLDIRSPGLGDTAMYLCATSRDLHEQYFGPGTRLTVT.

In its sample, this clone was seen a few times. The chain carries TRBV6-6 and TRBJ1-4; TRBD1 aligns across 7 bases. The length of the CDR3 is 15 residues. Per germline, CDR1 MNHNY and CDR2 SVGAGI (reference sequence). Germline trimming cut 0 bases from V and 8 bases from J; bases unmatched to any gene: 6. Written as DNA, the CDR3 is TGTGCCAGCAGTTACTCGAACAGGGGTGGCGAAAAACTGTTTTTT. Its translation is CASSYSNRGGEKLFF.

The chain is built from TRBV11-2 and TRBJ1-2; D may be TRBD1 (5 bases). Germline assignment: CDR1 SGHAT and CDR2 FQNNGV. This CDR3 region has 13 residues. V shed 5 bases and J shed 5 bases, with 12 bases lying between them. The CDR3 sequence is CASSPVPGYGYTF. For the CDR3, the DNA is TGTGCCAGCAGCCCAGTCCCAGGGTATGGCTACACCTTC.

DNA of the CDR3: TGTGCCAGCAGCTTGTTAGCGGGGGGCAGCACAGATACGCAGTATTTT. Translating it yields CASSLLAGGSTDTQYF. The V and J genes are TRBV5-6 and TRBJ2-3; 10 bases are shared with TRBD2. Germline CDR1 SGHDT, CDR2 YYEEEE. J was trimmed by 0 bases and V by 1 base; bases with no gene match: 2. CDR3 size: 16 residues.